This TCR beta chain derives from a study of T cell repertoires in cytomegalovirus infection (dated by TCRdb to the late 2010s). In terms of the full investigation: Recently identified HLA-C-restricted CMV epitopes, whose presentation resists viral immunomodulation, were targeted by peptide stimulations together with well-studied HLA-B-restricted epitopes. The HLA type of each donor mattered for the analysis, because public TCR beta signatures pointed to carriage of CMV infection along with the matching HLA type. Findings and caveats that apply to the study as a whole: In both this cohort and an independent roughly 350-donor cohort, the cumulative frequency of public TCR beta family members distinguished carriers of CMV infection plus the relevant HLA type. The ex vivo response was dominated by HLA-C-restricted CMV-specific TCR beta clonotypes, which also provided the single most frequent clonotype in two of eight donors.

The sample was run on an Illumina HiSeq 1500. Through fastp at Q25 and MiXCR, TCRdb rebuilt clones from the public reads, retaining in-frame beta chains. A single entry per CDR3 protein holds the most common genes and DNA from its merged rows. A total of around 710,000 distinct CDR3 sequences appear in this sample, under 35% of them only once. Over 10% of the sample rests with the top ten. Details on this clonotype: The antigen it recognizes is unknown. Within one base of it there is no much larger clone, and no base qualities were kept.

Reading the label with the study, this specimen's treatment or condition is: in vitro stimulation with specific CMV peptide epitopes to enrich CMV-specific T cells. Sequences were derived from cultured CD8+ T cells from PBMCs, sampled from culture after CMV antigen stimulation. The receptor comes from a human donor in good health (CMV status not recorded). Some clones in this sample may be carry-over from other donors' samples.

The nucleotides read TGCAGTGCTATCCAACCGACTAGCGGGGCCCATGAGCAGTTCTTC. It translates as CSAIQPTSGAHEQFF. This receptor chain uses TRBV20-1 and TRBJ2-1, with 11 bases in between that match TRBD2. CDR1 and CDR2 (DFQATT, SNEGSKA) derive from the germline V gene (reference sequence). The CDR3 runs 15 amino acids, cysteine and phenylalanine included. The CDR3 DNA has 45 bases and is translated from base 1. Clipping removes 4 bases from V and 8 bases from J, with 10 as the unmatched junction base count.